This TCR beta chain is from a study of cytomegalovirus exposure and HLA in healthy donors. This CDR3 is built from 17 residues. The primer mix had 60 Vbeta and 13 Jbeta primers. TCRdb's table, derived via immunoSEQ multiplex PCR, lists solely in-frame clones and lacks some. The sample shows 90,000 to 140,000 clones, around four fifths of them seen only once. The clonotype was recovered from a woman aged 40 to 50 in good health and CMV-seropositive. Sequenced input: PBMCs. The chain recombines TRBV21-1 with TRBJ2-7; TRBD2 reflects the table's D call only, with no check against the DNA. TRBV21-1 is an annotated pseudogene. The CDR3 protein is CASSKWTSGRTSYEQYF. CDR3 DNA: TGTGCCAGCAGCAAATGGACTAGCGGGAGGACGTCCTACGAGCAGTACTTC.